The 18 T cell receptor beta chains reported below all come from one sample, sequenced in a study of human T cells and chemical hapten exposure. MiXCR was run by TCRdb on the RACE reads, yielding one entry per CDR3 protein. This sample has about 96,000 distinct CDR3 sequences, with about 9.3% found just once. Time point given: patch test 2, 6 weeks after DPC sensitization. Treatment: therapeutic diphenylcyclopropenone sensitization with weekly scalp DPC. Sequenced here: whole blood, sampled in connection with sensitization to the hapten diphenylcyclopropenone (DPC). These TCRs come from a woman between 35 and 50 years old with alopecia areata. Some clones in this sample may be carry-over from other donors' samples.

The V call is TRBV18, the J call TRBJ1-5; D is possibly TRBD1 (5 bases). The germline gives CDR1 KGHSH, CDR2 LQKENI. V gave up 6 bases and J gave up 5 bases, with 11 bases separating them. CDR3 size: 13 residues. The CDR3 here is CASSTGLDQPQHF. The CDR3, as DNA: TGTGCCAGCTCTACAGGTCTCGATCAGCCCCAGCATTTT.

In its sample, this clonotype was seen a few times. The genes are TRBV9 and TRBJ2-3, with a possible D match to TRBD1 (6 bases). This CDR3 is built from 15 residues. Germline V gene data show CDR1 as SGDLS and CDR2 as YYNGEE. The V end was cut by 3 bases, the J end by 0 bases, with 11 bases between. In DNA, the CDR3 is TGTGCCAGCAGCGAGCAGACAGGCAGCACAGATACGCAGTATTTT. This encodes CASSEQTGSTDTQYF.

This sequence joins TRBV7-9 and TRBJ2-1; a weak D match, TRBD2 (6 bases). Germline-derived CDR1 and CDR2 are SEHNR and FQNEAQ (reference sequence). V lost 5 bases to trimming and J lost 5 bases, with 16 bases between them. This CDR3 contains 15 residues. CDR3 sequence (DNA): TGTGCCAGCAGCCGACGGGAGAAGGAGCACAATGAGCAGTTCTTC. This encodes CASSRREKEHNEQFF.

This clonotype turned up a few times. The chain links TRBV30 to TRBJ1-4; tentatively, D is TRBD1 (5 bases). Trimming stripped 3 bases from V and 8 bases from J, with 10 bases between. This CDR3 comprises 12 residues. The germline V gene has CDR1 GTSNPN and CDR2 SVGIG (reference sequence). DNA of the CDR3: TGTGCCTGGAGGGGGGATCTGGAAAAACTGTTTTTT. Translation: CAWRGDLEKLFF.

This clonotype appeared a few times. V gene TRBV11-2 combines with J gene TRBJ1-5; possible D gene TRBD1, 6 bases. Looked up from germline, CDR1 is SGHAT and CDR2 is FQNNGV. V dropped 5 bases and J dropped 6 bases, with 14 bases sitting between them. This CDR3 has 14 amino acids. DNA of the CDR3: TGTGCCAGCAGCCCGGACAGCACAGGTCAGCCCCAGCATTTT. This sequence encodes CASSPDSTGQPQHF.

This clonotype was seen at least ten times. V gene TRBV4-1 combines with J gene TRBJ2-2, with 11 bases identical to TRBD1. The CDR3 is 16 residues long. V was pared by 2 bases and J by 4 bases, with 3 bases of the junction left unmatched. CDR1 is MGHRA, CDR2 YSYEKL, per germline. CDR3 region: CASSQSGTGGTGELFF. Here the CDR3 DNA reads TGCGCCAGCAGCCAATCCGGGACAGGGGGCACCGGGGAGCTGTTTTTT.

This clonotype came up many times. This chain joins TRBV29-1 and TRBJ2-4; TRBD1 agrees at 8 bases. J gave up 9 bases and V 6 bases, and 10 bases lay outside the gene matches. The CDR3 spans 13 residues. Germline-derived CDR1 and CDR2 are SQVTM and ANQGSEA. CDR3 coding DNA: TGCAGCGTCACTCAGGACAGGGCGGGCATTCAGTACTTC. Residues: CSVTQDRAGIQYF.

This chain uses TRBV29-1 with TRBJ1-2; perhaps TRBD1 as D (6 bases). The ends were cut back, 6 bases at V and 8 bases at J, with 16 bases in the middle. The CDR3 runs to 12 residues. Per the germline V gene, CDR1 is SQVTM and CDR2 is ANQGSEA. The CDR3 protein is CSVLSGADGYTF. CDR3 in DNA: TGCAGCGTATTGTCGGGGGCGGACGGCTACACCTTC. Based on the CDR3 plus reference TRBV29-1 and TRBJ1-2, the full variable domain is SAVISQKPSRDICQRGTSLTIQCQVDSQVTMMFWYRQQPGQSLTLIATANQGSEATYESGFVIDKFPISRPNLTFSTLTVSNMSPEDSSIYLCSVLSGADGYTFGSGTRLTVV.

V gene TRBV7-2 combines with J gene TRBJ2-7; maybe TRBD1 (6 bases). The CDR3 has 13 residues. Between the trimmed V and J ends, which lost 6 bases and 6 bases, there was a span of 15 bases. Germline CDR1 reads SGHTA; CDR2 reads FQGNSA. The CDR3 DNA reads TGTGCCAGCAGATACAGGGAGTTCGGCGAGCAGTACTTC. The encoded protein is CASRYREFGEQYF.

This clonotype was recorded many times. The chain is built from TRBV29-1 and TRBJ1-3; possible D gene TRBD1, 6 bases. Germline V gives CDR1 SQVTM, CDR2 ANQGSEA. There are 12 residues in the CDR3. V gave up 6 bases and J gave up 0 bases, with 6 bases separating them. CDR3 amino acids: CSVDSSGNTIYF. CDR3 coding DNA: TGCAGCGTGGACAGCTCTGGAAACACCATATATTTT.

This clonotype was found many times. The rearrangement uses TRBV5-1 and TRBJ1-1; D is unresolved. Germline V lookup: CDR1 SGHRS, CDR2 YFSETQ. CDR3 length: 18 residues. V was shortened by 0 bases and J by 0 bases, with 18 bases between the two germline ends. DNA for the CDR3: TGCGCCAGCAGCTTGGCCGGGCTCACTGCGTTCATGAACACTGAAGCTTTCTTT. As protein: CASSLAGLTAFMNTEAFF.

The chain combines TRBV20-1 with TRBJ2-1; 7 bases are shared with TRBD2. Trimming took 2 bases from V and 9 from J; bases not matched to a gene: 16. This CDR3 is 16 amino acids long. From germline, CDR1 is DFQATT and CDR2 SNEGSKA (reference sequence). CDR3 coding DNA: TGCAGTGCTAGAAAAATGTTAGGGAGGGCCGTGAGTGAGCAGTTCTTC. It encodes CSARKMLGRAVSEQFF.

The chain couples TRBV18 to TRBJ2-7; 7 bases are a match to TRBD1. The CDR3 has 14 residues. The V segment lost 0 bases and the J segment 5 bases; nucleotides outside the gene matches: 4. Germline CDR1 and CDR2: KGHSH and LQKENI. The CDR3 sequence: CASSPPWQGDEQYF. The CDR3 region has the DNA TGTGCCAGCTCACCACCGTGGCAGGGGGACGAGCAGTACTTC.

In this sample, this clonotype turned up many times. The V call is TRBV7-2, the J call TRBJ2-2, with a tentative D call TRBD2 (5 bases). Trimming removed 1 base from V and 5 bases from J, with 14 bases in between. Germline-derived CDR1 and CDR2 are SGHTA and FQGNSA. This CDR3 spans 16 amino acids. CDR3 amino acids: CASSLGLPPGTGELFF. The CDR3 DNA sequence: TGTGCCAGCAGCTTAGGACTTCCCCCGGGGACCGGGGAGCTGTTTTTT.

J is TRBJ1-5 and V is TRBV19; D remains unclear. The V gene lost 3 bases and the J gene lost 3 bases, with 9 bases spanning the gap. The CDR3 totals 14 residues. From germline, CDR1 is LNHDA and CDR2 SQIVND (reference sequence). The CDR3 sequence: CASSIPGPNQPQHF. The CDR3, as DNA: TGTGCCAGTAGTATCCCAGGTCCCAATCAGCCCCAGCATTTT. The whole variable domain, filled in from reference TRBV19 and TRBJ1-5, reads DGGITQSPKYLFRKEGQNVTLSCEQNLNHDAMYWYRQDPGQGLRLIYYSQIVNDFQKGDIAEGYSVSREKKESFPLTVTSAQKNPTAFYLCASSIPGPNQPQHFGDGTRLSIL.

This clonotype was recorded at least ten times. The chain has TRBV20-1 and TRBJ2-3, with D perhaps TRBD2 (5 bases). In germline, CDR1 is DFQATT, CDR2 SNEGSKA (reference sequence). The CDR3 runs to 18 residues. Trimming took 1 base from V and 3 from J, leaving 23 bases between them. The CDR3 is CSARGYRHGKLGTDTQYF. The CDR3 DNA sequence: TGCAGTGCTAGAGGCTACCGTCACGGGAAACTGGGTACAGATACGCAGTATTTT.

In its sample, this clonotype was seen many times. V gene TRBV18 combines with J gene TRBJ1-6; no reliable D call. This CDR3 comprises 18 residues. Germline assignment: CDR1 KGHSH and CDR2 LQKENI. Trimming shortened V by 4 bases and J by 7 bases, and 23 bases separated the two germline ends. The CDR3 region has the DNA TGTGCCAGCTCACGAGGCGAGAAGGGATTGGTGGTAAATTCACCCCTCCACTTT. Protein sequence: CASSRGEKGLVVNSPLHF.

The J gene is TRBJ2-5, the V gene TRBV27; D could derive from TRBD1 or TRBD2 (5 bases each). Germline-derived CDR1 and CDR2 are MNHEY and SMNVEV (reference sequence). The CDR3 is 13 amino acids. V lost 5 bases, J lost 5 bases, and 12 bases lay in between. The CDR3 region has the DNA TGTGCCAGCAGTGCAGGGAGAATCGAGACCCAGTACTTC. It encodes CASSAGRIETQYF.